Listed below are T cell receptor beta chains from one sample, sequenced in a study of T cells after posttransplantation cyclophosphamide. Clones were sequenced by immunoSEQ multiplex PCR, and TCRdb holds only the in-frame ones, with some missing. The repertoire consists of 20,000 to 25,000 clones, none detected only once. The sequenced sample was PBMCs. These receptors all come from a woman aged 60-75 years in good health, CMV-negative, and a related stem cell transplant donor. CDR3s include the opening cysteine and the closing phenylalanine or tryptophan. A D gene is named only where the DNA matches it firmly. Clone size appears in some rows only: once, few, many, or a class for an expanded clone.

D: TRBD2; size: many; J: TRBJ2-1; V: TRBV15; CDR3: CATSRALSGGSYNEQFF; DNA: TGTGCCACCAGCAGGGCTCTTTCGGGAGGCTCCTACAATGAGCAGTTCTTC
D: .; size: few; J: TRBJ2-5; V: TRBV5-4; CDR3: CASSLGQYQYF; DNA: TGTGCCAGCAGCTTGGGGCAGTACCAGTACTTC
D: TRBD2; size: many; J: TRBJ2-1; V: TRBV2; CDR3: CASSRLAGGPNEQFF; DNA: TGTGCCAGCAGCCGACTAGCGGGAGGGCCCAATGAGCAGTTCTTC
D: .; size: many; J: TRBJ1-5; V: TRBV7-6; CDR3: CASSHRESSPQHF; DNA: TGTGCCAGCAGCCACAGGGAATCTAGCCCCCAGCATTTT
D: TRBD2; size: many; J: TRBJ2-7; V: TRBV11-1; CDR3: CASSKRTSGSLRYEQYF; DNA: TGTGCCAGCAGCAAAAGGACTAGCGGGAGCCTGCGGTACGAGCAGTACTTC
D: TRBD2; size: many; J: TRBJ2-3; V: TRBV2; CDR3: CASTRREGDTQYF; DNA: TGTGCCAGCACCCGTAGGGAGGGAGATACGCAGTATTTT
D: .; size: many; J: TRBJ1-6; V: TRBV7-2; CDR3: CASSYRTEQSPLHF; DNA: TGTGCCAGCAGCTACCGGACAGAGCAATCACCCCTCCACTTT
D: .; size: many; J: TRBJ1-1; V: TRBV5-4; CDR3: CASSSTGKNTEAFF; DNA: TGTGCCAGCAGCTCGACGGGGAAGAACACTGAAGCTTTCTTT
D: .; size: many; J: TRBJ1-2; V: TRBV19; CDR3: CATRKPGGRGYTF; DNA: TGTGCCACCCGTAAACCGGGGGGCCGGGGCTACACCTTC
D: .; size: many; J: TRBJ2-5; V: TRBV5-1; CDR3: CASSLGGLAQETQYF; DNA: TGCGCCAGCAGCTTGGGGGGACTTGCCCAAGAGACCCAGTACTTC
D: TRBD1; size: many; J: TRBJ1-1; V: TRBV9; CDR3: CASSVGPRTGFTEAFF; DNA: TGTGCCAGCAGCGTAGGCCCGCGGACAGGGTTCACTGAAGCTTTCTTT
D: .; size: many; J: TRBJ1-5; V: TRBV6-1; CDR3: CASSRSDSYNQPQHF; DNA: TGTGCCAGCAGTAGATCTGACAGTTACAATCAGCCCCAGCATTTT
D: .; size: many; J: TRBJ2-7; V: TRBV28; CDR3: CASSRSGSYEQYF; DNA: TGTGCCAGCAGTCGCTCAGGGTCCTACGAGCAGTACTTC
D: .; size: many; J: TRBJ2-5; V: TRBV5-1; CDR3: CASSLTLTGQETQYF; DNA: TGCGCCAGCAGCTTGACCCTAACGGGACAAGAGACCCAGTACTTC
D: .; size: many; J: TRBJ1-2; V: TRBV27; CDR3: CASSLSGGVYGYTF; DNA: TGTGCCAGCAGTTTATCTGGGGGCGTCTATGGCTACACCTTC
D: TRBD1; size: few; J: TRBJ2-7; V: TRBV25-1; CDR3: CASSDSRTGGHEQYF; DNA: TGTGCCAGCAGTGACTCCAGGACAGGGGGCCACGAGCAGTACTTC
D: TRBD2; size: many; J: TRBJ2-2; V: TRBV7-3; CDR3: CASSLTSGANTGELFF; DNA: TGTGCCAGCAGCCTAACTAGCGGGGCTAACACCGGGGAGCTGTTTTTT
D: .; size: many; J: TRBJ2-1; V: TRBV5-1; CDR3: CASSRNNEQFF; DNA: TGCGCCAGCAGCCGTAACAATGAGCAGTTCTTC
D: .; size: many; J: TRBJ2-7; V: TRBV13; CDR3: CASSLGTSYEQYF; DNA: TGTGCCAGCAGCTTGGGCACTTCCTACGAGCAGTACTTC
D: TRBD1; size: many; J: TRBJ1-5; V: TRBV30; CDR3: CAWSKAGTGQPQHF; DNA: TGTGCCTGGAGTAAGGCAGGGACAGGGCAGCCCCAGCATTTT
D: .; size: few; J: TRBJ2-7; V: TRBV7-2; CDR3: CASSLSGALYEQYF; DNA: TGTGCCAGCAGCTTGTCAGGGGCCCTATACGAGCAGTACTTC
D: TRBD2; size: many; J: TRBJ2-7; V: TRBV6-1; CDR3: CASMIGTAGGGEQYF; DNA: TGTGCCAGCATGATTGGTACAGCGGGAGGTGGGGAGCAGTACTTC
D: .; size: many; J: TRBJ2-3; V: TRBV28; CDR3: CASSLYNTDTQYF; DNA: TGTGCCAGCAGTTTATACAACACAGATACGCAGTATTTT
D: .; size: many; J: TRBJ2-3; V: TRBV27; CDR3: CASSLTSGGSDTQYF; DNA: TGTGCCAGCAGTTTAACGTCAGGGGGGTCAGATACGCAGTATTTT
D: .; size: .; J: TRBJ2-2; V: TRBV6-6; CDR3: CASKSTTGSNTGELFF; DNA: TGTGCCAGCAAGAGTACGACAGGATCGAACACCGGGGAGCTGTTTTTT
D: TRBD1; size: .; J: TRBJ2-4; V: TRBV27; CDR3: CASSSGQGVSIQYF; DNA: TGTGCCAGCAGTTCGGGACAGGGGGTGAGCATTCAGTACTTC
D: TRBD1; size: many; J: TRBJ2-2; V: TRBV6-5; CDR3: CASSWGTVNTGELFF; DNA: TGTGCCAGCAGTTGGGGGACAGTGAACACCGGGGAGCTGTTTTTT
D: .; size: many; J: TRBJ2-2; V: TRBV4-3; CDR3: CASSQDINTGELFF; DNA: TGCGCCAGCAGCCAGGACATCAACACCGGGGAGCTGTTTTTT
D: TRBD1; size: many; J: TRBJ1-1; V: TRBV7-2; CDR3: CASSLPGQRREGAFF; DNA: TGTGCCAGCAGCTTACCGGGACAGAGACGGGAGGGGGCTTTCTTT
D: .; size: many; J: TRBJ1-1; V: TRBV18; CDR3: CASSPQGQLPGTEAFF; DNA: TGTGCCAGCTCACCCCAAGGACAGCTCCCGGGGACTGAAGCTTTCTTT
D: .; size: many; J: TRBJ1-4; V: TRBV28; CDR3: CASSSGWADEKLFF; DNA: TGTGCCAGCAGTTCAGGGTGGGCGGATGAAAAACTGTTTTTT
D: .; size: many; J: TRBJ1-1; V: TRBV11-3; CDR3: CASSRSGTEAFF; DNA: TGTGCCAGCAGCCGCAGTGGCACTGAAGCTTTCTTT
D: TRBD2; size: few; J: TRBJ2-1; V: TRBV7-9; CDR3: CASSLEGSPGGDEQFF; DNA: TGTGCCAGCAGCTTAGAGGGTAGTCCTGGGGGGGATGAGCAGTTCTTC
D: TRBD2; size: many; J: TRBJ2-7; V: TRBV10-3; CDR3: CAISESLSGTSGYEQYF; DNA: TGTGCCATCAGTGAGTCGCTGTCCGGGACTAGCGGATACGAGCAGTACTTC
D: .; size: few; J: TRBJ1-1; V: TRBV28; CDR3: CASSGADWNTEAFF; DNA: TGTGCCAGCAGCGGCGCTGACTGGAACACTGAAGCTTTCTTT
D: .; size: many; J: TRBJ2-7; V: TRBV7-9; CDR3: CASSPPASLPYEQYF; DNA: TGTGCCAGCAGCCCCCCCGCTAGTTTGCCGTACGAGCAGTACTTC
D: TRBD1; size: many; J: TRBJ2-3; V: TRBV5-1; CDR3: CASSFGTGPDTQYF; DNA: TGCGCCAGCAGCTTTGGGACAGGGCCAGATACGCAGTATTTT
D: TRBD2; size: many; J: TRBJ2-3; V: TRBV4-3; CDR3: CASSQGLAGSDTQYF; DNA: TGCGCCAGCAGCCAAGGTCTAGCGGGATCCGATACGCAGTATTTT
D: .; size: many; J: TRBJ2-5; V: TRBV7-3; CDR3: CASSLFPDSQETQYF; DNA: TGTGCCAGCAGCTTATTCCCCGACAGCCAAGAGACCCAGTACTTC
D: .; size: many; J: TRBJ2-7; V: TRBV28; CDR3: CASSFSRGSPNEQYF; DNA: TGTGCCAGCAGTTTTAGCAGGGGAAGCCCGAACGAGCAGTACTTC